The next 7 T cell receptor beta chains were all read from a single sample in a study of T cells after yellow fever vaccination. TCRdb reanalysed the 5' RACE reads using MiXCR and keeps one entry per CDR3 protein. Counted here are roughly 500,000 distinct CDR3 sequences, 15% to 20% occurring once; the ten biggest clones make up approximately 14%. The input for sequencing was PBMCs, taken 15 days after the yellow fever booster vaccination. The receptors shown here come from a man aged 30 to 45 who received the YFV17D yellow fever vaccine.

V gene TRBV20-1 combines with J gene TRBJ2-7; D is undetermined. The CDR3 is 11 residues long. CDR1 and CDR2 from the germline V gene are DFQATT and SNEGSKA (reference sequence). Trimming removed 6 bases from V and 4 bases from J, with 10 bases in between. CDR3 residues: CSANLGYEQYF. CDR3 coding DNA: TGCAGTGCCAATCTTGGGTACGAGCAGTACTTC.

In this sample, this clonotype turned up a few times. This chain links TRBV29-1 with TRBJ2-1; 7 nucleotides agree with TRBD1. V shed 6 bases, J shed 2 bases, and the junction held 7 bases outside the gene matches. This CDR3 is 14 amino acids long. The germline gives CDR1 SQVTM, CDR2 ANQGSEA. The CDR3 sequence is CSVILTGTYNEQFF. CDR3 nucleotides: TGCAGCGTGATCTTGACAGGGACCTACAATGAGCAGTTCTTC.

This clonotype was picked up a small number of times. The genes are TRBV29-1 and TRBJ2-1, with D maybe TRBD2 (6 bases). CDR1 and CDR2 from the germline V gene are SQVTM and ANQGSEA. CDR3 length: 13 amino acids. The V end lost 6 bases, the J end lost 10 bases, and 19 bases lay between the germline ends. The CDR3 DNA follows: TGCAGCGTAGGGCGTAGCGGACCTATGGAGCAGTTCTTC. This codes for CSVGRSGPMEQFF.

There are many counts of this clonotype. V gene TRBV11-2 combines with J gene TRBJ2-5; D remains unclear. Germline V gives CDR1 SGHAT, CDR2 FQNNGV. The CDR3 spans 12 residues. V lost 1 base and J lost 5, with 5 bases in between. The CDR3 loop reads CASSLGVETQYF. The DNA of the CDR3 is TGTGCCAGCAGCTTAGGGGTGGAGACCCAGTACTTC.

The chain carries TRBV30 and TRBJ2-1; D remains ambiguous. The CDR3 length is 10 residues. CDR1 is GTSNPN and CDR2 is SVGIG in the germline V gene (reference sequence). The V end lost 8 bases, the J end lost 6 bases, and 8 bases lay between the germline ends. CDR3 sequence reads: CAGVGNEQFF. Written as DNA, the CDR3 is TGTGCCGGGGTGGGCAATGAGCAGTTCTTC.

Regarding this clonotype: As the CDR3 is not closed by the conserved phenylalanine or tryptophan, this likely results from a read error. The J gene is TRBJ1-3, the V gene TRBV12-3 or TRBV12-4; D is perhaps TRBD1 (6 bases). The CDR3 contains 13 residues. The ends were cut back, 8 bases at V and 1 base at J, with 9 bases in the middle. CDR3 sequence: CASQGSSGNTIYL. DNA for the CDR3: TGTGCCAGCCAGGGGTCGTCTGGAAACACCATATATTTA.

The chain recombines TRBV19 with TRBJ2-5; 10 bases match TRBD1. CDR1 LNHDA and CDR2 SQIVND come from the germline V gene (reference sequence). The V gene end was trimmed by 7 bases and the J gene end by 4 bases; junction bases not matched to a gene: 12. The CDR3 extends over 16 amino acids. DNA of the CDR3: TGTGCCAGTACCAACCTTACGGGACAGGGGTCAGAGACCCAGTACTTC. It yields the protein CASTNLTGQGSETQYF.